Included here is one T cell receptor beta chain sequence, with context. Its antigen is unknown. Per-base qualities were not stored, and no clone one base away is much larger. Here V drops 3 bases and J drops 2 bases, and the junction holds 7 bases not matched to any gene. Measured from the cysteine to the phenylalanine, the CDR3 is 17 residues long. Only CDR3 DNA is held: 51 bases, read in frame from base 1. Per the germline V gene, KGHDR is the CDR1 and SFDVKD is the CDR2. The collaborating institutions used their own protocols to collect whole blood in K2EDTA tubes. For TCRbeta analysis, collaborator samples were shipped as frozen whole blood, as isolated PBMCs, or as DNA extracted from either sample type. The data derive from a study of blood T cell repertoires in COVID-19 (dated by TCRdb to 2019 to 2021). Turning to the overall study: The collaborator samples originated in the United States, Italy and Spain and spanned the acute and convalescent phases of COVID-19. The prospective study material was composed of cDNA or gDNA derived from T cells, B-cell-depleted T cells, or PBMCs. Deeply sampled blood TCRbeta repertoires from subjects exposed to, actively infected with, or recovered from COVID-19 were included in the dataset. The repertoires were made available in a free public database intended to serve as a resource for research on the immune response to SARS-CoV-2. Samples came from the ongoing ImmuneRACE study (first 160 participants) plus 1,254 subjects from 6 global collaborators. Sample metadata almost always included a de-identified subject ID, COVID-19 status, age in years and sex. HLA class I and class II types, where available, came from metadata supplied by the sample provider rather than from assay-based typing. General study outcomes and caveats: Clinical and demographic metadata were provided uncurated, with the amount varying by source and participant.

TCRbeta CDR3 regions were amplified from genomic DNA by means of the immunoSEQ Assay, a bias-controlled multiplex PCR. For the original study's pipeline: Within the assay, amplification of reference gene primers was used to estimate how many nucleated cells each sample contained. To quantify the absolute abundance of each unique TCRbeta CDR3 rearrangement, sequence reads were collapsed and filtered. Productive Simpson clonality was computed per sample as the square root of Simpson's diversity index over productive rearrangements. TCRdb took this table from immuneACCESS and kept in-frame rearrangements with V and J called. Such tables lack part of the clones; where checked against another copy, unresolved V genes explain under half of the gap, and the rest is unexplained. The V and J calls and clone size were taken over from that table, and D and trimming were inferred from the DNA. Within this sample are some 270,000 clones, with around 89% of them counted one time only. The ten largest clones capture approximately 0.84% of the sample.

Material for sequencing was peripheral blood. This receptor chain uses TRBV24-1 and TRBJ2-3; TRBD1 agrees with 10 junctional bases. This clonotype originated in a man aged 25 to 40 with acute or convalescent COVID-19. For the CDR3, the sequence is CATSDNWGTGDTDTQYF. Here is the DNA: TGTGCCACCAGTGATAATTGGGGGACAGGGGACACAGATACGCAGTATTTT.